The 15 T cell receptor beta chains in this list originate from one sample, sequenced in a study of OX40 agonist ivuxolimab in advanced cancers. Produced via immunoSEQ multiplex PCR; TCRdb's table is partial and in-frame only. Of about 82,000 clones in the sample, 83% were seen once. The material sequenced was CD4+ or CD8+ T cells sorted from blood, taken in a trial of the OX40 agonist ivuxolimab. The receptors stem from an adult with an advanced solid tumor such as melanoma, head and neck, liver or kidney cancer.

This clone was detected only a few times. CDR3 residues: CASSISGRGIVDQPQHF. The CDR3 DNA sequence: TGTGCCAGTAGTATTTCAGGTAGAGGAATAGTGGATCAGCCCCAGCATTTT. The chain carries TRBV19 and TRBJ1-5; D is unresolved. In germline, CDR1 is LNHDA, CDR2 SQIVND (reference sequence). V lost 3 bases and J lost 5, with 20 bases in between. The CDR3 consists of 17 residues.

The chain has TRBV7-2 and TRBJ1-1; D unresolved. CDR3 size: 14 residues. Germline V gives CDR1 SGHTA, CDR2 FQGNSA. Deletions cut 1 base from V and 0 bases from J, with 6 bases between. CDR3 sequence: CASSLVWVNTEAFF. The CDR3 nucleotides are TGTGCCAGCAGCTTAGTATGGGTGAACACTGAAGCTTTCTTT. Complete variable domain (other parts from reference TRBV7-2 and TRBJ1-1): GAGVSQSPSNKVTEKGKDVELRCDPISGHTALYWYRQSLGQGLEFLIYFQGNSAPDKSGLPSDRFSAERTGGSVSTLTIQRTQQEDSAVYLCASSLVWVNTEAFFGQGTRLTVV.

This chain connects TRBV11-2 to TRBJ2-7, with a tentative D call TRBD2 (7 bases). With 1 base removed from V and 3 bases from J, the gap between germline ends came to 13 bases. Germline lookup yields CDR1 SGHAT and CDR2 FQNNGV. The CDR3 has 15 residues. CDR3 sequence: CASSLVGGGFYEQYF. CDR3 in DNA: TGTGCCAGCAGCTTAGTAGGGGGGGGATTCTACGAGCAGTACTTC.

The sample holds one count of this clone. The chain combines TRBV10-3 with TRBJ1-2, with TRBD1 matching over 7 bases. Germline-derived CDR1 and CDR2 are ENHRY and SYGVKD. The CDR3 length is 13 residues. V was pared by 5 bases and J by 3 bases, with 3 bases of the junction left unmatched. The DNA of the CDR3 is TGTGCCATCAGTCCCGGACAGGACTATGGCTACACCTTC. It codes for CAISPGQDYGYTF.

The chain has TRBV4-3 and TRBJ1-2; 10 bases line up with TRBD1. In germline, CDR1 is LGHNA, CDR2 YSLEER. J gave up 2 bases and V 3 bases, and 12 bases lay outside the gene matches. This CDR3 contains 18 residues. Here the CDR3 DNA reads TGCGCCAGCAGCCATGGGAGGGACAGGGGATTTTCGAACTATGGCTACACCTTC. Translation gives CASSHGRDRGFSNYGYTF.

The chain is built from TRBV20-1 and TRBJ2-7; the D gene is possibly TRBD1 (6 bases). Trimming pared 6 bases from V and 4 bases from J, leaving 10 bases between. This CDR3 region has 11 residues. Looked up from germline, CDR1 is DFQATT and CDR2 is SNEGSKA (reference sequence). In DNA form, the CDR3 reads TGCAGTGCGTCCCAGGGGTACGAGCAGTACTTC. It specifies CSASQGYEQYF.

The chain couples TRBV27 to TRBJ1-1; TRBD1 might be the D (5 bases). CDR1 and CDR2 (germline): MNHEY, SMNVEV (reference sequence). This CDR3 spans 13 amino acids. Trimming cost V 9 bases and J 0 bases, with 11 bases left between them. This chain's CDR3 is CARRSRVNTEAFF. In DNA form, the CDR3 reads TGTGCCAGGAGATCCAGGGTGAACACTGAAGCTTTCTTT.

This chain joins TRBV5-5 and TRBJ1-4; a possible D gene is TRBD1 (6 bases). V lost 0 bases, J lost 7 bases, and 10 bases lay in between. CDR1 SGHKS and CDR2 YYEKEE come from the germline V gene (reference sequence). The CDR3 extends over 14 amino acids. The DNA of the CDR3 is TGTGCCAGCAGCTTGGTTGGGGGCCTTGAAAAACTGTTTTTT. Translated, it gives CASSLVGGLEKLFF.

The rearrangement joins TRBV6-1 to TRBJ2-3, with 7 bases matching TRBD1. J was trimmed by 14 bases and V by 6 bases; bases with no gene match: 14. The CDR3 runs 13 residues. CDR1 and CDR2 (germline): MNHNS, SASEGT. CDR3 residues: CASRTPTGSGRYF. CDR3 bases: TGTGCCAGCAGAACACCGACAGGGTCTGGGAGGTATTTT.

CDR3 sequence reads: CASRYRQGTIGSPLHF. CDR3 DNA: TGTGCCAGCAGATACCGACAGGGGACTATAGGTTCACCCCTCCACTTT. The V call is TRBV5-6, the J call TRBJ1-6; 8 bases line up with TRBD1. Germline CDR1 and CDR2: SGHDT and YYEEEE. Trimming cost V 5 bases and J 9 bases; bases outside gene matches: 13. The CDR3 runs to 16 residues.

The chain has TRBV4-3 and TRBJ1-4; 9 bases agree with TRBD1. Unmatched junction bases numbered 10, after V lost 4 bases and J lost 10 bases. Germline V CDR1 and CDR2: LGHNA, YSLEER. The CDR3 spans 15 residues. The DNA of the CDR3 is TGCGCCAGCAGCCGGGGGGGACAGGGAGGTCGAAAACTGTTTTTT. Translating it yields CASSRGGQGGRKLFF.

The chain is built from TRBV7-3 and TRBJ2-3; D is ambiguous. The CDR3 is 13 amino acids. From germline, CDR1 is SGHTA and CDR2 FQGTGA. The V gene lost 4 bases and the J gene lost 2 bases, with 7 bases spanning the gap. In DNA, the CDR3 is TGTGCCAGCAGCTCCTCCAACACAGATACGCAGTATTTT. This encodes CASSSSNTDTQYF.

The chain is built from TRBV6-5 and TRBJ2-1, with D possibly being TRBD1 or TRBD2 (5 bases each). Germline CDR1 is MNHEY and CDR2 is SVGAGI. The CDR3 is 13 residues long. Trimming took 7 bases from V and 4 from J, leaving 11 bases between them. CDR3 in DNA: TGTGCCAGCACCCGGGACGGATACAATGAGCAGTTCTTC. Its translation is CASTRDGYNEQFF.

V is TRBV6-6 and J is TRBJ1-3; D remains unclear. Between the trimmed V and J ends, which lost 2 bases and 4 bases, there was a span of 9 bases. Germline V gene sequence: CDR1 MNHNY, CDR2 SVGAGI (reference sequence). The CDR3 has 14 residues. The CDR3 DNA follows: TGTGCCAGCAGTTACAGAGAGTCCGGAAACACCATATATTTT. Translation: CASSYRESGNTIYF.

The rearrangement joins TRBV7-2 to TRBJ2-5; 7 nucleotides align to TRBD1. This CDR3 comprises 15 residues. Germline CDR1 and CDR2: SGHTA and FQGNSA. The V segment lost 7 bases and the J segment 4 bases; nucleotides outside the gene matches: 12. CDR3 sequence: CASKNTGAWGETQYF. CDR3 DNA: TGTGCCAGCAAAAACACAGGGGCGTGGGGAGAGACCCAGTACTTC.